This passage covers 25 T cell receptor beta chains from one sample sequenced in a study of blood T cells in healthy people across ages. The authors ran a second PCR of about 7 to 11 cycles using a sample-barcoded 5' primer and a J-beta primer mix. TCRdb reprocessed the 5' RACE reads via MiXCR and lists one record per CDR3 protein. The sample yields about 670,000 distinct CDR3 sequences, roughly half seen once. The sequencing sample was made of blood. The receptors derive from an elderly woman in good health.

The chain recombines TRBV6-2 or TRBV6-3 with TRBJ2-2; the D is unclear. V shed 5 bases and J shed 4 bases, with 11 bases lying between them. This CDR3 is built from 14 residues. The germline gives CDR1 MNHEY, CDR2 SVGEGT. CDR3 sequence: CASSPVVSTGELFF. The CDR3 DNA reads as TGTGCCAGCAGTCCAGTGGTCAGCACCGGGGAGCTGTTTTTT.

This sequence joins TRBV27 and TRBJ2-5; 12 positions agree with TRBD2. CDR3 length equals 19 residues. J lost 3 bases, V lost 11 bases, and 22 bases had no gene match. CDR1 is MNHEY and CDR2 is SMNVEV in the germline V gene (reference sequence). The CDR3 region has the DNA TGTGCCTGCATTCTTGGTATACTAGCGGGGGGTTTACCTAAAGAGACCCAGTACTTC. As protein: CACILGILAGGLPKETQYF.

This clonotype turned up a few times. The CDR3 spells CSARGVGGEKLFF. As DNA, the CDR3 is TGCAGTGCTAGAGGAGTGGGGGGGGAAAAACTGTTTTTT. The J gene is TRBJ1-4, the V gene TRBV20-1, with D perhaps matching TRBD1 (5 bases). The germline V and J ends were trimmed by 1 base and 8 bases, with 11 bases remaining between them. This CDR3 comprises 13 residues. Germline V gene sequence: CDR1 DFQATT, CDR2 SNEGSKA (reference sequence).

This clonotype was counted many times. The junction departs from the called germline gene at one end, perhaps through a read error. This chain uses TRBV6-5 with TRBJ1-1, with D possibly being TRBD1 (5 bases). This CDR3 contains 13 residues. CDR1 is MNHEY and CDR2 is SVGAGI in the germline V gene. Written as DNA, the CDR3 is TGTGCCAGCAGTGACTCGAGGCGGGGGTATGCTTTCTTT. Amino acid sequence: CASSDSRRGYAFF.

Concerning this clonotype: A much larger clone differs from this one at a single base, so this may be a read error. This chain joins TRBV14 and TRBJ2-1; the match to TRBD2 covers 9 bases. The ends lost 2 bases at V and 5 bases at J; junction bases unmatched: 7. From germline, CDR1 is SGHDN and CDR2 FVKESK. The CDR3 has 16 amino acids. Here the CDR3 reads CASSQLSGGPHNEQFF. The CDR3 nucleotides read TGTGCCAGCAGCCAACTGAGCGGGGGGCCCCACAATGAGCAGTTCTTC.

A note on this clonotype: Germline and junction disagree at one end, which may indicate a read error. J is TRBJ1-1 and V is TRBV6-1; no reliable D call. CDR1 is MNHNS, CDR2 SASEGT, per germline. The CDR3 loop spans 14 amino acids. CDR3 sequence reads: CARSSRTANTEAFF. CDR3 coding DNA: TGTGCCCGCAGTTCCCGGACGGCGAACACTGAAGCTTTCTTT.

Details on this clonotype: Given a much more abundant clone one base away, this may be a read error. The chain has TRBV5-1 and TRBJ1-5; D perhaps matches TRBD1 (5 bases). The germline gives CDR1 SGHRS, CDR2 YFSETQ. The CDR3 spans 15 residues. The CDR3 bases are TGCGCCAGCAGCTTGGCAGGGACCGGCAAGCAGCCCCAGCATTTT. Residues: CASSLAGTGKQPQHF.

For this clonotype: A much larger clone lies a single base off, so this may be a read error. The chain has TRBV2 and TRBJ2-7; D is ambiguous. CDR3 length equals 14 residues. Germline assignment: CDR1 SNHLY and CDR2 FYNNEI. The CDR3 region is CALRTQLSYNEQYF. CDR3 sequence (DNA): TGTGCTTTACGAACCCAACTCTCCTACAATGAGCAGTACTTC.

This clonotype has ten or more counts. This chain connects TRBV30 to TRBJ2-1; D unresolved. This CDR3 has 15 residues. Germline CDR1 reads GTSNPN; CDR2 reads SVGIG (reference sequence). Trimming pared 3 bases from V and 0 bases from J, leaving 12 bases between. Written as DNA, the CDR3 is TGTGCCTGGAGGGGCCGAGTTAGCTCCTACAATGAGCAGTTCTTC. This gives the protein CAWRGRVSSYNEQFF.

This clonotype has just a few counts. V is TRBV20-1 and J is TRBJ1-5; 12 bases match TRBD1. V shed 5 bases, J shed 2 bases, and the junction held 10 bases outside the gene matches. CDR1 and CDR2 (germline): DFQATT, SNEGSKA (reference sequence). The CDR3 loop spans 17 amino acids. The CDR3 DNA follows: TGCAGTGCTTTGACCGGGACAGGGGGCTTGGGCAATCAGCCCCAGCATTTT. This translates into CSALTGTGGLGNQPQHF.

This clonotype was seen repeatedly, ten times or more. CDR3 DNA: TGTGCCAGCAGTATAACCGGACAGCGAGGAGACGAGCAGTACTTC. As protein: CASSITGQRGDEQYF. This chain connects TRBV28 to TRBJ2-7; D possibly corresponds to TRBD1 (6 bases). This CDR3 has 15 residues. Germline loops: CDR1 MDHEN, CDR2 SYDVKM. V was shortened by 5 bases and J by 5 bases, with 19 bases between the two germline ends.

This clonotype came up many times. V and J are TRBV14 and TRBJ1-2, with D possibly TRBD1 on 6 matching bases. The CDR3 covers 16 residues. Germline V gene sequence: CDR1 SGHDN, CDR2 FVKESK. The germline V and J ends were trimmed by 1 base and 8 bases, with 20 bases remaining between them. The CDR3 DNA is TGTGCCAGCAGCCAAGTAGGGGGAAGATACAGTGGGGGCTACACCTTC. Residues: CASSQVGGRYSGGYTF. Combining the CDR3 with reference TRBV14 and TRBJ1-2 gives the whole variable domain EAGVTQFPSHSVIEKGQTVTLRCDPISGHDNLYWYRRVMGKEIKFLLHFVKESKQDESGMPNNRFLAERTGGTYSTLKVQPAELEDSGVYFCASSQVGGRYSGGYTFGSGTRLTVV.

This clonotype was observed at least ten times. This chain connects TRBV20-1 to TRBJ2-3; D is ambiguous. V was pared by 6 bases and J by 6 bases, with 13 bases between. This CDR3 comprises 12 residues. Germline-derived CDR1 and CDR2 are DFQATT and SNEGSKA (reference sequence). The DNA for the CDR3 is TGCAGTGCGTCTAACCCGGCGGATACGCAGTATTTT. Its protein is CSASNPADTQYF.

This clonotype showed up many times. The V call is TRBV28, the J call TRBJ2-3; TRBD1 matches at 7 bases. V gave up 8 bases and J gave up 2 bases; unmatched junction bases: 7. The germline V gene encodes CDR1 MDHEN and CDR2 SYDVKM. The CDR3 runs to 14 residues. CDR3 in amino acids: CASGQAGLTDTQYF. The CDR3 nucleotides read TGTGCCAGCGGACAGGCAGGCCTCACAGATACGCAGTATTTT.

The CDR3 is CASSLEDRRETQYF. CDR3 DNA sequence: TGCGCCAGCAGCTTGGAGGATAGGCGAGAGACCCAGTACTTC. The rearrangement joins TRBV5-1 to TRBJ2-5, with D uncertain. The CDR3 covers 14 residues. Germline V lookup: CDR1 SGHRS, CDR2 YFSETQ. Trimming pared 0 bases from V and 4 bases from J, leaving 10 bases between.

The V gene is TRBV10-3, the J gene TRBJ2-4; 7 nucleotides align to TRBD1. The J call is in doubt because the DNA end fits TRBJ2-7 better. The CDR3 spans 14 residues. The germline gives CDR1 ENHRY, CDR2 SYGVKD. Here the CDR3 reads CAISDRDSTYEQYF. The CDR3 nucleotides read TGTGCCATCAGTGATCGGGACAGTACCTACGAGCAGTACTTC.

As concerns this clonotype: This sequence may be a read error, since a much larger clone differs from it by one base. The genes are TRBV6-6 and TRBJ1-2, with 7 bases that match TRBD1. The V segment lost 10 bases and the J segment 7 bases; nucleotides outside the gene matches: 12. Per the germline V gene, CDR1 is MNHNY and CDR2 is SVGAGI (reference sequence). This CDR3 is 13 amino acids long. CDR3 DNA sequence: TGTGCCAACAGAGAAACCCCAGGGGGTGGCTACACCTTC. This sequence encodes CANRETPGGGYTF.

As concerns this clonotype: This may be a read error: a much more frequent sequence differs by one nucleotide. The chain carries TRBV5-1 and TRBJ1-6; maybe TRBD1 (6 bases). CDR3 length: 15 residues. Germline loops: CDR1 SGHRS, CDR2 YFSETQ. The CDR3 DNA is TGCACCAGCAGCTTGGGGGCCGACTATAATTCACCCCTCCACTTT. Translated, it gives CTSSLGADYNSPLHF.

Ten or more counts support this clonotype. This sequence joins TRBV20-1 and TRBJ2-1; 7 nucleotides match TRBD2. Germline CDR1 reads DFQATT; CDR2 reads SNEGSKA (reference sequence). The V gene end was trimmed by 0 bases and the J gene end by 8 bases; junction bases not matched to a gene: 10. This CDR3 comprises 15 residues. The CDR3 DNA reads TGCAGTGCTAGAGAGGTTACGGGAGGATCCCATGAGCAGTTCTTC. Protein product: CSAREVTGGSHEQFF.

The CDR3 DNA follows: TGTGCCAGCAGCCCCACGCTCACCCTGAATGAAAAACTGTTTTTT. It specifies CASSPTLTLNEKLFF. This rearrangement joins TRBV7-6 to TRBJ1-4, with D unresolved. Germline V gene sequence: CDR1 SGHVS, CDR2 FNYEAQ. The ends were cut back, 5 bases at V and 5 bases at J, with 15 bases in the middle. The CDR3 length is 15 residues.

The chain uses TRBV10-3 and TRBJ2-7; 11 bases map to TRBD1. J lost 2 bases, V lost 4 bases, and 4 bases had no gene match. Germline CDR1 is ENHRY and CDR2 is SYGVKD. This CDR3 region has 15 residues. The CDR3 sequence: CAISAAGQGAYEQYF. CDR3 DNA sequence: TGTGCCATCAGTGCGGCGGGACAGGGGGCCTACGAGCAGTACTTC.

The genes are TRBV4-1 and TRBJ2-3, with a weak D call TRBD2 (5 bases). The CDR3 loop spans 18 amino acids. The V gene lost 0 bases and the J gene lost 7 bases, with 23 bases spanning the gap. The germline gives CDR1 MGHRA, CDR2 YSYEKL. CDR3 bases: TGCGCCAGCAGCCAAGATCGGGGTACCACGAAGGTGGTGAATACGCAGTATTTT. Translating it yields CASSQDRGTTKVVNTQYF.

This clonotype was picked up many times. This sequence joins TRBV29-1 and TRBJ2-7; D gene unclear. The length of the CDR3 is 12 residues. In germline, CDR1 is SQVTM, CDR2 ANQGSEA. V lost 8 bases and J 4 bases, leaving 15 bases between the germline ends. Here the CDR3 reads CSYEGNQYEQYF. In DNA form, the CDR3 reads TGCAGCTACGAAGGCAATCAGTACGAGCAGTACTTC.

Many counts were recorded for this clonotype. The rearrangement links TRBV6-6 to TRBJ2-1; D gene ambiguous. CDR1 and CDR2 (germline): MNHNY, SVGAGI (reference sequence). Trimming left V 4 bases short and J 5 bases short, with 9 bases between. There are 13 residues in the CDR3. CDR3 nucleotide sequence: TGTGCCAGCAGTTTCGTCCCAGACAATGAGCAGTTCTTC. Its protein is CASSFVPDNEQFF.

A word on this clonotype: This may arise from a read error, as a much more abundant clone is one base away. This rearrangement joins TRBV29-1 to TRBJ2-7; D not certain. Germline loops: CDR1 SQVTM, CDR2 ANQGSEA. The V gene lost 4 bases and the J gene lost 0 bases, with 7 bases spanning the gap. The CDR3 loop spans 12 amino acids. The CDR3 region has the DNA TGCAGCGTTGGGTCCGACTCCTACGAGCAGTACTTC. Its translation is CSVGSDSYEQYF.